Below are 23 T cell receptor beta chains sequenced from a single sample in a study of molecular identifiers for immune sequencing clone quantification. TCRdb re-called the PCR reads through MiXCR, storing one row per CDR3 protein. The profile shows more than 450,000 distinct CDR3 sequences, about 25% of them singletons. The sequencing sample was made of naive CD8+ T cells from blood, with Jurkat cell RNA spiked in. Subset of the sample: FACS-sorted CD8+CD4-CCR7+CD45RA+ naive T cells. Receptors originate from a human donor in good health. Some libraries in this study had Jurkat cell RNA spiked in.

About this clonotype: At one boundary the junction diverges from the germline segment, which might be a read error. The chain carries TRBV2 and TRBJ2-3, with a weak D call TRBD1 (5 bases). CDR1 and CDR2 (germline): SNHLY, FYNNEI. The CDR3 has 17 amino acids. CDR3 region: CASEWTQGFARTDTRYF. CDR3 bases: TGTGCCAGCGAATGGACACAAGGTTTCGCCCGCACAGATACGCGGTATTTT. Full variable domain (rest looked up from reference TRBV2 and TRBJ2-3): EPEVTQTPSHQVTQMGQEVILRCVPISNHLYFYWYRQILGQKVEFLVSFYNNEISEKSEIFDDQFSVERPDGSNFTLKIRSTKLEDSAMYFCASEWTQGFARTDTRYFGPGTRLTVL.

This clonotype has more than one count but fewer than ten. V and J are TRBV25-1 and TRBJ1-3; D gene uncertain. The V gene's germline CDR1 is MGHDK and CDR2 SYGVNS. The V end was cut by 1 base, the J end by 0 bases, with 19 bases between. The CDR3 length is 19 residues. The CDR3 reads CASSELATFAFFSGNTIYF. CDR3 coding DNA: TGTGCCAGCAGTGAATTGGCGACCTTCGCCTTCTTCTCTGGAAACACCATATATTTT.

The chain uses TRBV19 and TRBJ2-6; tentatively, D is TRBD1 or TRBD2 (5 bases each). From germline, CDR1 is LNHDA and CDR2 SQIVND (reference sequence). CDR3 length: 18 amino acids. V was trimmed by 7 bases and J by 4 bases, leaving 23 bases between them. The CDR3 reads CASIGIAREFSGANVLTF. The DNA of the CDR3 is TGTGCCAGTATAGGTATTGCCAGGGAGTTCTCAGGGGCCAACGTCCTGACTTTC. The complete variable domain, with remaining parts taken from reference TRBV19 and TRBJ2-6, reads DGGITQSPKYLFRKEGQNVTLSCEQNLNHDAMYWYRQDPGQGLRLIYYSQIVNDFQKGDIAEGYSVSREKKESFPLTVTSAQKNPTAFYLCASIGIAREFSGANVLTFGAGSRLTVL.

This clonotype was seen many times. The chain joins TRBV7-8 to TRBJ2-7; unclear D gene. Trimming stripped 0 bases from V and 0 bases from J, with 9 bases between. This CDR3 comprises 15 residues. Germline-derived CDR1 and CDR2 are SGHVS and FQNEAQ. The CDR3 DNA sequence: TGTGCCAGCAGCTTAGCCCCCGTTAGCTCCTACGAGCAGTACTTC. It codes for CASSLAPVSSYEQYF.

The V call is TRBV4-1, the J call TRBJ1-2; D is possibly TRBD1 (5 bases). Trimming cost V 4 bases and J 7 bases, with 19 bases left between them. This CDR3 spans 15 amino acids. Germline values: CDR1 MGHRA, CDR2 YSYEKL. The CDR3 DNA is TGCGCCAGCAGCCCAGCTCGTACAGGTTCATTTGGCTACACCTTC. Residues: CASSPARTGSFGYTF.

Many counts were recorded for this clonotype. The V gene is TRBV4-3, the J gene TRBJ1-4; a possible D gene is TRBD1 (6 bases). CDR1 is LGHNA and CDR2 is YSLEER in the germline V gene. This CDR3 spans 17 amino acids. V was clipped by 0 bases and J by 6 bases, with 17 bases between them. The CDR3 DNA reads as TGCGCCAGCAGCCAAGATAGCTTGCTGGGGGCTGATGAAAAACTGTTTTTT. It yields the protein CASSQDSLLGADEKLFF.

This clonotype came up many times. The V gene is TRBV27, the J gene TRBJ1-1; D may be TRBD1 (5 bases). Trimming removed 4 bases from V and 9 bases from J, with 12 bases in between. CDR1 MNHEY and CDR2 SMNVEV come from the germline V gene (reference sequence). CDR3 size: 12 residues. CDR3 loop: CASSSYGTQAFF. The CDR3 DNA is TGTGCCAGCAGTTCCTACGGGACCCAAGCTTTCTTT.

V is TRBV5-6 and J is TRBJ2-7; D is undetermined. Looked up from germline, CDR1 is SGHDT and CDR2 is YYEEEE. CDR3 length equals 12 residues. V lost 2 bases to trimming and J lost 6 bases, with 9 bases between them. The CDR3 protein is CASSFSRTEQYF. The CDR3 nucleotides read TGTGCCAGCAGCTTTTCGCGGACCGAGCAGTACTTC. Using reference TRBV5-6 and TRBJ2-7 for the parts outside the CDR3, the full variable domain is DAGVTQSPTHLIKTRGQQVTLRCSPKSGHDTVSWYQQALGQGPQFIFQYYEEEERQRGNFPDRFSGHQFPNYSSELNVNALLLGDSALYLCASSFSRTEQYFGPGTRLTVT.

This clonotype was observed a handful of times. The chain combines TRBV15 with TRBJ1-5; 8 nucleotides align to TRBD1. Germline V lookup: CDR1 LNHNV, CDR2 YYDKDF (reference sequence). CDR3 length equals 15 residues. V shed 3 bases, J shed 6 bases, and the junction held 7 bases outside the gene matches. CDR3 in amino acids: CATSRSTGGAQPQHF. The DNA for the CDR3 is TGTGCCACCAGCAGGAGCACAGGGGGTGCTCAGCCCCAGCATTTT.

This clonotype was detected ten times or more. V usage is TRBV6-4 and J usage is TRBJ2-2; D ambiguous. The CDR3 totals 14 residues. CDR1 and CDR2 from the germline V gene are MRHNA and SNTAGT. V was shortened by 2 bases and J by 0 bases, with 4 bases between the two germline ends. The CDR3 DNA reads TGTGCCAGCAGTGACGGTCCGAACACCGGGGAGCTGTTTTTT. Its protein is CASSDGPNTGELFF.

The chain employs TRBV19 and TRBJ1-5; 7 bases align to TRBD1. The trim removed 1 base at V and 7 bases at J, leaving 10 bases unmatched. The CDR3 covers 16 residues. The V gene's germline CDR1 is LNHDA and CDR2 SQIVND (reference sequence). CDR3 coding DNA: TGTGCCAGTAGTATAGGGACAGGAGACGGCGGACAGCCCCAGCATTTT. It is translated as CASSIGTGDGGQPQHF.

This clonotype was observed a few times. The chain uses TRBV9 and TRBJ2-5; the match to TRBD2 covers 7 bases. Per the germline V gene, CDR1 is SGDLS and CDR2 is YYNGEE. V was clipped by 4 bases and J by 4 bases; unmatched bases: 13. CDR3 size: 16 residues. The CDR3 DNA is TGTGCCAGCAGCCCCACTGGGCGGGGGTTGCGAGAGACCCAGTACTTC. Translation: CASSPTGRGLRETQYF. The full variable domain, with the rest looked up from reference TRBV9 and TRBJ2-5, is DSGVTQTPKHLITATGQRVTLRCSPRSGDLSVYWYQQSLDQGLQFLIQYYNGEERAKGNILERFSAQQFPDLHSELNLSSLELGDSALYFCASSPTGRGLRETQYFGPGTRLLVL.

This clonotype was seen at least ten times. This sequence joins TRBV27 and TRBJ2-7; D call uncertain. Germline assignment: CDR1 MNHEY and CDR2 SMNVEV (reference sequence). The CDR3 runs to 14 residues. The germline V and J ends were trimmed by 5 bases and 0 bases, with 11 bases remaining between them. DNA for the CDR3: TGTGCCAGCAGTCCCACAGTTTACTCCTACGAGCAGTACTTC. Protein sequence: CASSPTVYSYEQYF.

Of note for this clonotype: Given a much more abundant clone one base away, this may be a read error. This chain links TRBV5-4 with TRBJ2-7; either TRBD1 or TRBD2 may fit D (6 bases each). V was clipped by 1 base and J by 1 base, with 12 bases between them. The CDR3 is 15 residues long. Looked up from germline, CDR1 is SGHNT and CDR2 is YYREEE (reference sequence). The CDR3 DNA reads TGTGCCAGCAGCTTGAGTCGGGGGCGATCCTACGAGCAGTACTTC. It yields the protein CASSLSRGRSYEQYF.

Worth noting for this clonotype: A single base separates this from a much larger clone, so it may be a read error. The rearrangement joins TRBV7-9 to TRBJ1-4, with D possibly matching TRBD1 (5 bases). This CDR3 contains 15 residues. Germline assignment: CDR1 SEHNR and CDR2 FQNEAQ (reference sequence). CDR3 in amino acids: CASSLGSRGEEKPFF. In DNA, the CDR3 is TGTGCCAGCAGCTTGGGATCGAGGGGAGAGGAAAAACCGTTTTTT.

V gene TRBV10-3 combines with J gene TRBJ2-7; D possibly corresponds to TRBD2 (5 bases). V lost 6 bases and J lost 0, with 12 bases in between. The germline CDR1 and CDR2 sequences are ENHRY and SYGVKD. This CDR3 has 14 amino acids. CDR3 in DNA: TGTGCCATCAGGCAAGGGAGCATCTCCTACGAGCAGTACTTC. Residues: CAIRQGSISYEQYF.

This chain links TRBV7-9 with TRBJ2-7; D not resolved. Germline loops: CDR1 SEHNR, CDR2 FQNEAQ (reference sequence). This CDR3 region has 11 residues. V was pared by 5 bases and J by 5 bases, with 7 bases between. The DNA for the CDR3 is TGTGCCAGCAGCCCCCAGGACGAGCAGTACTTC. As protein: CASSPQDEQYF.

This clonotype was counted ten times or more. The chain uses TRBV20-1 and TRBJ2-3; 9 bases map to TRBD2. V trimming: 5 bases; J trimming: 2 bases; junction bases outside the gene matches: 8. Per the germline V gene, CDR1 is DFQATT and CDR2 is SNEGSKA (reference sequence). This CDR3 spans 15 amino acids. CDR3 amino acids: CSAGPSGIYTDTQYF. CDR3 nucleotide sequence: TGCAGTGCTGGGCCTAGCGGGATATACACAGATACGCAGTATTTT.

This clonotype was detected once. A read error is possible here, since a much larger clone lies one base away. The chain employs TRBV9 and TRBJ2-3; D unresolved. Trimming cost V 0 bases and J 0 bases, with 8 bases left between them. CDR3 size: 15 residues. Germline loops: CDR1 SGDLS, CDR2 YYNGEE. Here the CDR3 reads CASSVGETSTDTQYF. The CDR3 DNA follows: TGTGCCAGCAGCGTAGGAGAGACTAGCACAGATACGCAGTATTTT.

Note on this clonotype: One junction end does not reproduce the germline sequence, and a read error may be involved. The chain couples TRBV6-2 or TRBV6-3 to TRBJ2-7; 7 positions match TRBD1. The CDR3 loop spans 13 amino acids. Germline lookup yields CDR1 MNHEY and CDR2 SVGEGT. CDR3 residues: CAGSWGQSYEQYF. CDR3 in DNA: TGTGCCGGCAGTTGGGGACAGTCCTACGAGCAGTACTTC.

This clonotype was found a few times. The genes are TRBV5-5 and TRBJ2-3, with a possible D match to TRBD2 (5 bases). The CDR3 is 15 residues long. Deletions cut 4 bases from V and 5 bases from J, with 17 bases between. In germline, CDR1 is SGHKS, CDR2 YYEKEE (reference sequence). In DNA form, the CDR3 reads TGTGCCAGCAGCAGGGAGTACCGTCCGGGAGATACGCAGTATTTT. It specifies CASSREYRPGDTQYF.

The genes are TRBV3-2 and TRBJ2-5; the table's D call, TRBD1, was not checked against the DNA. TRBV3-2 constitutes a pseudogene. CDR3 length equals 14 residues. The CDR3 protein is CASSQDRGLKTQYF. The CDR3 nucleotides read TGTGCCAGCAGCCAAGACAGGGGGCTGAAGACCCAGTACTTC.

This clonotype was recorded at least ten times. The chain uses TRBV5-1 and TRBJ1-1; no clear D. The V gene's germline CDR1 is SGHRS and CDR2 YFSETQ. V dropped 4 bases and J dropped 7 bases, with 20 bases sitting between them. The CDR3 is 15 amino acids. CDR3 nucleotide sequence: TGCGCCAGCAGCGCAGGCGGCCTCACCCTCGATGAAGCTTTCTTT. This encodes CASSAGGLTLDEAFF.